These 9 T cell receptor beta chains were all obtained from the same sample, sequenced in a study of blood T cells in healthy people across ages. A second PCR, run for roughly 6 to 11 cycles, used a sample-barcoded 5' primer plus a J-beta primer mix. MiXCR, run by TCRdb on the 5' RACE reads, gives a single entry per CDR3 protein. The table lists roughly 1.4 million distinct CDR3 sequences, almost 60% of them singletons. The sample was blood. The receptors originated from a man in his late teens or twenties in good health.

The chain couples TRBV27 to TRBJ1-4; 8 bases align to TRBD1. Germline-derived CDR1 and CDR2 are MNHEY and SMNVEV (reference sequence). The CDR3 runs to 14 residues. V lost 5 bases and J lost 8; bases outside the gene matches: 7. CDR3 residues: CASSDRTGREKLFF. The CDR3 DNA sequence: TGTGCCAGCAGTGATAGGACAGGGAGGGAAAAACTGTTTTTT.

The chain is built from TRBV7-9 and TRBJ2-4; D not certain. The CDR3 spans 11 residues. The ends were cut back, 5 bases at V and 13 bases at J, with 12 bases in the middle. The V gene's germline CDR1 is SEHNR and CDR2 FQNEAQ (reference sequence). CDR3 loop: CASSEKLEQYF. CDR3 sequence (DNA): TGTGCCAGCAGCGAAAAGTTGGAGCAGTACTTC.

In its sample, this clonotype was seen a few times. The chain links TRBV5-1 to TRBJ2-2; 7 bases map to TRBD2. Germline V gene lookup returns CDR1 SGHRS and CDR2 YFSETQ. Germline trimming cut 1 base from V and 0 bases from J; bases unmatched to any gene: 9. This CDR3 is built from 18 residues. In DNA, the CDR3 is TGCGCCAGCAGCTTGTGGGGAGGGCGCCCATCGAACACCGGGGAGCTGTTTTTT. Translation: CASSLWGGRPSNTGELFF.

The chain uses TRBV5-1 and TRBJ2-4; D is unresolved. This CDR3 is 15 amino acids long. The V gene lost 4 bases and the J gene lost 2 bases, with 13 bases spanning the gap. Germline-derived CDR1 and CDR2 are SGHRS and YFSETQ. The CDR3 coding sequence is TGCGCCAGCAGCCCGGGTTGGGAATCCAAAAACATTCAGTACTTC. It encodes CASSPGWESKNIQYF.

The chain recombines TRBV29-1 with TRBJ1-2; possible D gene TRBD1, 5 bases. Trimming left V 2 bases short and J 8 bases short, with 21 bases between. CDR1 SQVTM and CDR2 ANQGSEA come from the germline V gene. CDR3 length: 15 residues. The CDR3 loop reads CSVEPQPVLGEGYTF. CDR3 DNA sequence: TGCAGCGTTGAACCCCAGCCCGTTTTGGGGGAGGGCTACACCTTC.

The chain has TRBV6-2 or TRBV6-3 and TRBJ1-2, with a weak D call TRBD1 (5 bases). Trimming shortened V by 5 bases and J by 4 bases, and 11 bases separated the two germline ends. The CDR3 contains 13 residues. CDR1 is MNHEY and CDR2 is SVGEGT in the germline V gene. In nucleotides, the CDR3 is TGTGCCAGCAGTACCCAGGGACCCTATGGCTACACCTTC. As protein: CASSTQGPYGYTF.

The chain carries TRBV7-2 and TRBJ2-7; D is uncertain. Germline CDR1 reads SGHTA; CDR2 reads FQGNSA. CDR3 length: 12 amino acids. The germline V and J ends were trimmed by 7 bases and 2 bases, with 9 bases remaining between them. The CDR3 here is CASNLIPYEQYF. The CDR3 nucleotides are TGTGCCAGCAACCTTATTCCCTACGAGCAGTACTTC. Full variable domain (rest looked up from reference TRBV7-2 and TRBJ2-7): GAGVSQSPSNKVTEKGKDVELRCDPISGHTALYWYRQSLGQGLEFLIYFQGNSAPDKSGLPSDRFSAERTGGSVSTLTIQRTQQEDSAVYLCASNLIPYEQYFGPGTRLTVT.

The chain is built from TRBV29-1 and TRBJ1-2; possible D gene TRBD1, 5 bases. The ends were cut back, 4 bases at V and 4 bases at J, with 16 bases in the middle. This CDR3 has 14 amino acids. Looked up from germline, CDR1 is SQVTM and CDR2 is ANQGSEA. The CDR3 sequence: CSVGGTGIPYGYTF. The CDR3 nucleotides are TGCAGCGTTGGGGGCACAGGTATTCCCTATGGCTACACCTTC.

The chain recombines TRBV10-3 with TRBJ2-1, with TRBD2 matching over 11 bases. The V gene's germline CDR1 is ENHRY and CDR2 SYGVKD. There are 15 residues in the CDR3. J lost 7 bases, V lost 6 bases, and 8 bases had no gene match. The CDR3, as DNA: TGTGCCATCAGGATCGAACTAGCGGGAGAGAATGAGCAGTTCTTC. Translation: CAIRIELAGENEQFF.